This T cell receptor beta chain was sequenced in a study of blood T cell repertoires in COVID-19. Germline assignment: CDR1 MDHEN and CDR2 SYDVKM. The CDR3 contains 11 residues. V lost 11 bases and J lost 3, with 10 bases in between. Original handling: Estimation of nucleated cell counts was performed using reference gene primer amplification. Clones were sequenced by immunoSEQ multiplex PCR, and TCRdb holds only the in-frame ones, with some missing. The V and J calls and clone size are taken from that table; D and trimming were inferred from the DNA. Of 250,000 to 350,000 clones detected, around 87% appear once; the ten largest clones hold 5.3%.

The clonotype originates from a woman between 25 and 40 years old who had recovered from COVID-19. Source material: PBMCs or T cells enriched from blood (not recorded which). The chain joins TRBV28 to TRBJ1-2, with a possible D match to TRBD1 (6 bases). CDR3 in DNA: TGTGCCGGAAGGACAGACTATGGCTACACCTTC. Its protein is CAGRTDYGYTF.